This T cell receptor (beta chain) was recovered during a study of shared T cell receptors in the human thymus. Profiling relied on immunoSEQ multiplex PCR, and the TCRdb table lists in-frame clones only, not all of them. The repertoire holds 640,000 or so clones, with around 87% as singletons. The germline V gene encodes CDR1 SNHLY and CDR2 FYNNEI. Trimming cost V 11 bases and J 3 bases, with 19 bases left between them. The CDR3 contains 14 residues. The same specimen was also included in a second study, on human thymus T cells. That source notes: Healthy Finnish infants undergoing corrective surgery for congenital heart defects provided the donor material. Corrective heart surgery yielded resections, and these provided the thymus tissue. Thymic and blood repertoires appeared to carry a bias in their V and J gene usage. Overlap was high between thymic repertoires from unrelated individuals, as reported in related research.

The receptor was isolated from a boy younger than two with a congenital heart defect. Material for sequencing was thymocytes. V gene TRBV2 combines with J gene TRBJ2-5; possibly TRBD2 for D (5 bases). Here the CDR3 DNA reads TGTGCCTGCGACCGCCCGGGGTCTAAAGAGACCCAGTACTTC. Protein: CACDRPGSKETQYF.